The TCR beta chain under discussion was sequenced for a study of control samples from healthy donors and cancer patients (dated by TCRdb to about 2020). Library preparation was by the immunoSEQ multiplex PCR assay. The source is immuneACCESS, and TCRdb retained only in-frame sequences with V and J called. Part of the clones is not carried over; for the studies checked, unresolved V genes explain less than half of this, and the remainder is unexplained. This sample holds 15,000 to 20,000 clones; approximately 91% were observed only once. Clones ranked in the top ten supply 32% of the sample. The germline V gene (reference sequence) sets CDR1 to SGHNT and CDR2 to YYREEE. V loses 0 bases at its end and J loses 2 bases; junction bases beyond the gene matches: 9. Spanning cysteine to phenylalanine, the CDR3 consists of 18 amino acids. Only CDR3 DNA remains: 54 bases, in frame from the first base. Concerning this clone: The target of this receptor is not known. No per-base quality is available; no much larger clone lies one base away.

Source material: PBMCs. The chain is made from TRBV5-4 and TRBJ2-3, and 10 bases in between align with TRBD1. The receptor comes from a man aged 55 to 69 with head and neck cancer. The CDR3 protein is CASSLGRTGGGFTDTQYF. At the DNA level, the sequence is TGTGCCAGCAGCTTGGGAAGGACAGGGGGGGGGTTCACAGATACGCAGTATTTT.